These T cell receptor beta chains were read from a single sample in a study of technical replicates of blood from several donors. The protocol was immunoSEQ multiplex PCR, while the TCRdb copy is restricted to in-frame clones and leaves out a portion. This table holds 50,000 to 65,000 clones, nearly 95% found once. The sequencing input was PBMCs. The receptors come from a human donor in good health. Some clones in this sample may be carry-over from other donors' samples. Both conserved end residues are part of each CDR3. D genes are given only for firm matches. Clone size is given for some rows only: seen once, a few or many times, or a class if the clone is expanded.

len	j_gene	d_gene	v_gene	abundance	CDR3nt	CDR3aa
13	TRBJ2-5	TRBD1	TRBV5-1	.	TGCGCCAGCAGCCTAACAGGGGAAGAGACCCAGTACTTC	CASSLTGEETQYF
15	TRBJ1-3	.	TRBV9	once	TGTGCCAGCAGCGTGACCGGGAGCTCGGGAAACACCATATATTTT	CASSVTGSSGNTIYF
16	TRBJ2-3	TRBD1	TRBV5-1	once	TGCGCCAGCAGCTTGGCGGGGACAGGGGGCTTGGATACGCAGTATTTT	CASSLAGTGGLDTQYF
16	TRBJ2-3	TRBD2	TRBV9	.	TGTGCCAGCAGCGTAGCTAGCGGGGGGTTGGCAGATACGCAGTATTTT	CASSVASGGLADTQYF
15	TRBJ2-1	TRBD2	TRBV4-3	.	TGCGCCAGCAGCCACGGGAGGGCCGGGTACAATGAGCAGTTCTTC	CASSHGRAGYNEQFF
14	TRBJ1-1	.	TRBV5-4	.	TGTGCCAGCAGCTCGCAGGGTCCATACCCTGAAGCTTTCTTT	CASSSQGPYPEAFF
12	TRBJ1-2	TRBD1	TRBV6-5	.	TGTGCCAGCAGTGGACAGGGGGACGGCTACACCTTC	CASSGQGDGYTF
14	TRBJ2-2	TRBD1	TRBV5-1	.	TGCGCCAGCAGCGACGGACAGGGGCGGAGGGAGCTGTTTTTT	CASSDGQGRRELFF
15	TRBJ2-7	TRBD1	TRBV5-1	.	TGCGCCAGCAGCTTGGGACCGGGACAGATCTACGAGCAGTACTTC	CASSLGPGQIYEQYF
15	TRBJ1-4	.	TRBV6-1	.	TGTGCCAGCAGTGAATTGGCAGGGACTAATGAAAAACTGTTTTTT	CASSELAGTNEKLFF
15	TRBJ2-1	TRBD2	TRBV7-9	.	TGTGCCAGCAGCAAGGGACTAGCGGATTACAATGAGCAGTTCTTC	CASSKGLADYNEQFF
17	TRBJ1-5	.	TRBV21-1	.	TGTGCCAGCAGCAAAGCGCAAACCAGGGCCAAGGGTCAGCCCCAGCATTTT	CASSKAQTRAKGQPQHF
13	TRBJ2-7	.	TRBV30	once	TGTGCCTGGAGTGTACCCAGCTCCTACGAGCAGTACTTC	CAWSVPSSYEQYF
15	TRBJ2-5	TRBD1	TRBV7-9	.	TGTGCCAGCAGCTTAAGGGACAGGGGGCGAGAGACCCAGTACTTC	CASSLRDRGRETQYF
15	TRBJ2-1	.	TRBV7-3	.	TGTGCCAGCAGCTTACAGGACAGCCCTTACAATGAGCAGTTCTTC	CASSLQDSPYNEQFF
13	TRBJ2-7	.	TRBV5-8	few	TGTGCCAGCAGCTTGGAGGGGGTCCGAGAGCAGTACTTC	CASSLEGVREQYF
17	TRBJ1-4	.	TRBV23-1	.	TGCGCCAGCAGTCAAAGTACAGAGGGCATTTCTAATGAAAAACTGTTTTTT	CASSQSTEGISNEKLFF
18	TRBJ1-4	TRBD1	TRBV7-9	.	TGTGCCAGCAGCCCCAGTTTCACAGGGGATGGGACTAATGAAAAACTGTTTTTT	CASSPSFTGDGTNEKLFF
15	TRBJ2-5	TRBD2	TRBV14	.	TGTGCCAGCAGCCCACTAGCGGGAGGAACGGAGACCCAGTACTTC	CASSPLAGGTETQYF
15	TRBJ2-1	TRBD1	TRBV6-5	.	TGTGCCAGCAGTTACTGGACAGGGAGCTACAATGAGCAGTTCTTC	CASSYWTGSYNEQFF
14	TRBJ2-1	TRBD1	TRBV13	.	TGTGCCAGCAGCTTAGAAGGGACAGACAATGAGCAGTTCTTC	CASSLEGTDNEQFF
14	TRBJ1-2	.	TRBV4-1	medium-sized	TGCGCCAGCAGCCACCGGACAGTAAACTATGGCTACACCTTC	CASSHRTVNYGYTF
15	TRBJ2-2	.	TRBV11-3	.	TGTGCCAGCAGCTTACGGGGATCGAACACCGGGGAGCTGTTTTTT	CASSLRGSNTGELFF
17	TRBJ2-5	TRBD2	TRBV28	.	TGTGCCAGCACCAGAGGGAGAGCGGGACTAGTTTCCGAGACCCAGTACTTC	CASTRGRAGLVSETQYF
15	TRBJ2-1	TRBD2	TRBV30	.	TGTGCCTGGAGTAAACTGGCGGGAGGTCGGAATGAGCAGTTCTTC	CAWSKLAGGRNEQFF
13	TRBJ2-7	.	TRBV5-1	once	TGCGCCAGCAGCGCTACAGGGAACTACGAGCAGTACTTC	CASSATGNYEQYF
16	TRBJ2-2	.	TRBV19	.	TGTGCCAGTAGTATAGGGGCAGGGGCAAACACCGGGGAGCTGTTTTTT	CASSIGAGANTGELFF
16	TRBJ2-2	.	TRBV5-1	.	TGCGCCAGCAGCTTGGTTTCCCCGCGAGTGGCCGGGGAGCTGTTTTTT	CASSLVSPRVAGELFF